These 9 T cell receptor beta chains were sequenced from one sample in a study of blood T cell repertoires in COVID-19. The data were produced by immunoSEQ multiplex PCR, yet TCRdb's version contains in-frame clones alone and is incomplete. Of under 250,000 clones listed, around 86% are singletons. Input material: PBMCs or T cells enriched from blood (not recorded which). These receptors were obtained from a woman aged 45 to 65 with acute COVID-19.

The chain couples TRBV28 to TRBJ2-7; D might be TRBD1 (6 bases). The CDR3 extends over 15 amino acids. Trimming removed 4 bases from V and 4 bases from J, with 17 bases in between. The V gene's germline CDR1 is MDHEN and CDR2 SYDVKM. The CDR3 sequence: CASSSRVQGKYEQYF. DNA for the CDR3: TGTGCCAGCAGTTCCAGGGTTCAGGGGAAATACGAGCAGTACTTC.

The rearrangement uses TRBV7-2 and TRBJ2-1; 11 positions agree with TRBD2. The germline V gene has CDR1 SGHTA and CDR2 FQGNSA. The CDR3 is 18 amino acids. V gave up 2 bases and J gave up 4 bases; unmatched junction bases: 10. This CDR3 reads CASSLPRTSGSGYNEQFF. The CDR3 DNA reads TGTGCCAGCAGCTTACCCAGGACTAGCGGGTCTGGGTACAATGAGCAGTTCTTC. Using reference TRBV7-2 and TRBJ2-1 for the parts outside the CDR3, the full variable domain is GAGVSQSPSNKVTEKGKDVELRCDPISGHTALYWYRQSLGQGLEFLIYFQGNSAPDKSGLPSDRFSAERTGGSVSTLTIQRTQQEDSAVYLCASSLPRTSGSGYNEQFFGPGTRLTVL.

The genes are TRBV6-2 or TRBV6-3 and TRBJ1-2; a weak D match, TRBD1 (5 bases). This CDR3 has 15 amino acids. CDR1 and CDR2 from the germline V gene are MNHEY and SVGEGT. V was clipped by 4 bases and J by 4 bases, with 16 bases between them. The CDR3 here is CASSWEGSLGYGYTF. The CDR3 nucleotides are TGTGCCAGCAGTTGGGAGGGGTCCCTTGGCTATGGCTACACCTTC.

The gene calls are TRBV7-8 and TRBJ2-7; 7 bases are a match to TRBD1. Germline V gene sequence: CDR1 SGHVS, CDR2 FQNEAQ. CDR3 length: 15 amino acids. J was trimmed by 3 bases and V by 5 bases; bases with no gene match: 10. CDR3 sequence (DNA): TGTGCCAGCAGCGTCCGACAGGGTAAGGACTACGAGCAGTACTTC. It translates to CASSVRQGKDYEQYF.

The CDR3 here is CASSLDGGASPLHF. The DNA of the CDR3 is TGTGCCAGCAGCTTAGACGGGGGAGCGTCACCCCTCCACTTT. The rearrangement links TRBV11-2 to TRBJ1-6, with a weak D call TRBD1 (5 bases). CDR1 and CDR2 (germline): SGHAT, FQNNGV. V was cut by 0 bases and J by 10 bases, with 10 bases left in between. The CDR3 covers 14 residues.

The rearrangement joins TRBV5-1 to TRBJ2-3, with D perhaps matching TRBD1 (6 bases). From germline, CDR1 is SGHRS and CDR2 YFSETQ. The CDR3 is made up of 14 amino acids. Trimming stripped 2 bases from V and 5 bases from J, with 12 bases between. CDR3 bases: TGCGCCAGCAGCTTACAAATCAGGGGAGATACGCAGTATTTT. Its protein product is CASSLQIRGDTQYF.

This clone appeared a few times. The chain carries TRBV6-2 or TRBV6-3 and TRBJ2-7; the match to TRBD2 covers 8 bases. The CDR3 has 15 amino acids. The J segment lost 4 bases and the V segment lost 2 bases, leaving 7 bases of the junction unmatched. Germline loops: CDR1 MNHEY, CDR2 SVGEGT. CDR3 region: CASSYAGTRGYEQYF. The CDR3 DNA reads TGTGCCAGCAGTTACGCGGGGACTAGGGGGTACGAGCAGTACTTC.

This chain links TRBV7-2 with TRBJ2-7, with TRBD1 identical over 8 bases. This CDR3 region has 14 residues. With 5 bases clipped from V and 5 bases from J, the junction kept 8 bases outside the gene matches. Germline V CDR1 and CDR2: SGHTA, FQGNSA. The CDR3 loop reads CASSGTRQGHEQYF. The DNA for the CDR3 is TGTGCCAGCAGCGGTACGAGACAGGGGCACGAGCAGTACTTC.

This clone appeared a few times. The genes are TRBV7-3 and TRBJ1-2, with TRBD1 identical over 7 bases. V lost 2 bases to trimming and J lost 5 bases; unmatched junction nucleotides: 8. Germline values: CDR1 SGHTA, CDR2 FQGTGA. The CDR3 loop spans 15 amino acids. The CDR3 DNA reads TGTGCCAGCAGCTTATCCTTCGGACAGGAGTATGGCTACACCTTC. It is translated as CASSLSFGQEYGYTF.